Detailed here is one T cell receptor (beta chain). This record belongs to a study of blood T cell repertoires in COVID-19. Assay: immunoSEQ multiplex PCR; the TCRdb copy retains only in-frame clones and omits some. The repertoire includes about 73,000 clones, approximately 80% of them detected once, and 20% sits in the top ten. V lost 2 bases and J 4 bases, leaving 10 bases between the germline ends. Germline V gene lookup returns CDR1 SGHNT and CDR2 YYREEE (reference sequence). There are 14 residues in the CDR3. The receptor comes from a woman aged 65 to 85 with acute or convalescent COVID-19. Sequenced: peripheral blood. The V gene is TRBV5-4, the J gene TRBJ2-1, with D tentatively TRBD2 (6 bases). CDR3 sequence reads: CASSFPGLYNEQFF. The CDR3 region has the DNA TGTGCCAGCAGCTTCCCAGGACTATACAATGAGCAGTTCTTC.